This TCR beta chain emerged from a study of CD8+ T cells in alopecia areata. As the sequencing template, cDNA was produced by extracting RNA and reverse transcribing it. Sequencing used immunoSEQ multiplex PCR; TCRdb keeps in-frame clones, though not all of them. Of more than 150,000 clones listed, roughly half are singletons. This clone is a singleton in its sample. As to treatment: oral pan-JAK inhibitor, 5-10 mg twice daily. CDR1 is SNHLY and CDR2 is FYNNEI in the germline V gene. The CDR3 has 14 amino acids. J gave up 4 bases and V 6 bases, and 5 bases lay outside the gene matches. This TCR was sampled from a human donor with alopecia areata. The genes are TRBV2 and TRBJ2-7; 11 bases line up with TRBD1. The sequenced sample was CD8+ T cells sorted from blood, obtained between weeks 51 and 52, from a patient treated with tofacitinib. The DNA of the CDR3 is TGTGCCAGCAGCTTGGACAGGGGGCTGTACGAGCAGTACTTC. The encoded protein is CASSLDRGLYEQYF.